The 29 T cell receptor beta chains presented below share a single source sample, sequenced in a study of blood T cell repertoires in COVID-19. Data came from immunoSEQ multiplex PCR; TCRdb stores just in-frame clones and leaves some out. The sample lists 250,000 to 350,000 clones, approximately 92% occurring once. Input material: PBMCs or T cells enriched from blood (not recorded which). Every receptor here comes from a woman aged 25-40 years who had recovered from COVID-19.

This chain joins TRBV12-3 or TRBV12-4 and TRBJ2-3; a weak D match, TRBD2 (6 bases). The ends were cut back, 10 bases at V and 3 bases at J, with 14 bases in the middle. CDR3 length: 13 amino acids. The CDR3 DNA sequence: TGTGCCATCCGGGACTTCGGAACAGATACGCAGTATTTT. Its protein is CAIRDFGTDTQYF.

J is TRBJ2-5 and V is TRBV6-2 or TRBV6-3; D unresolved. The ends were cut back, 5 bases at V and 2 bases at J, with 15 bases in the middle. CDR1 is MNHEY and CDR2 is SVGEGT in the germline V gene. The CDR3 has 15 amino acids. The CDR3 sequence: CASSRPTASQETQYF. In DNA form, the CDR3 reads TGTGCCAGCAGTCGCCCTACTGCCTCTCAAGAGACCCAGTACTTC.

As DNA, the CDR3 is TGTGCCAGCAGCTTAAGGCAGGGAAAAGCAGATACGCAGTATTTT. Protein product: CASSLRQGKADTQYF. The chain joins TRBV7-2 to TRBJ2-3; possible D gene TRBD1, 5 bases. This CDR3 region has 15 residues. Germline V gene lookup returns CDR1 SGHTA and CDR2 FQGNSA. The V end was cut by 2 bases, the J end by 4 bases, with 13 bases between.

V gene TRBV2 combines with J gene TRBJ2-1, with TRBD2 as a possible D gene (5 bases). Germline CDR1 SNHLY, CDR2 FYNNEI. The CDR3 is made up of 13 amino acids. Trimming stripped 7 bases from V and 12 bases from J, with 19 bases between. The DNA for the CDR3 is TGTGCCAGCACAGAGGAGGCGGTAAGGCCGCAGTTCTTC. This codes for CASTEEAVRPQFF. Drawing the rest from reference TRBV2 and TRBJ2-1, the complete variable domain is EPEVTQTPSHQVTQMGQEVILRCVPISNHLYFYWYRQILGQKVEFLVSFYNNEISEKSEIFDDQFSVERPDGSNFTLKIRSTKLEDSAMYFCASTEEAVRPQFFGPGTRLTVL.

The chain is built from TRBV7-2 and TRBJ1-2; D remains unclear. The V gene lost 5 bases and the J gene lost 0 bases, with 25 bases spanning the gap. Germline lookup yields CDR1 SGHTA and CDR2 FQGNSA. This CDR3 comprises 19 residues. CDR3 loop: CASSPLPRAKFRANYGYTF. CDR3 sequence (DNA): TGTGCCAGCAGCCCCTTGCCGAGAGCCAAATTCCGGGCTAACTATGGCTACACCTTC.

The V gene is TRBV2, the J gene TRBJ2-3; 9 bases map to TRBD1. CDR3 length: 14 residues. The V gene's germline CDR1 is SNHLY and CDR2 FYNNEI. J was trimmed by 9 bases and V by 3 bases; bases with no gene match: 7. Here the CDR3 reads CASSEGQGGITQYF. The CDR3 region has the DNA TGTGCCAGCAGTGAGGGACAGGGTGGTATAACGCAGTATTTT.

The gene calls are TRBV29-1 and TRBJ1-5, with D perhaps matching TRBD1 (5 bases). The V gene lost 4 bases and the J gene lost 7 bases, with 14 bases spanning the gap. There are 13 residues in the CDR3. The germline V gene has CDR1 SQVTM and CDR2 ANQGSEA. CDR3 amino acids: CSVGEGQGQPQHF. In nucleotides, the CDR3 is TGCAGCGTTGGAGAGGGGCAGGGACAGCCCCAGCATTTT.

The CDR3 region is CAQREPHNYGYTF. In nucleotides, the CDR3 is TGTGCCCAGCGGGAACCACACAACTATGGCTACACCTTC. This chain uses TRBV2 with TRBJ1-2; D not resolved. The CDR3 has 13 residues. Germline V CDR1 and CDR2: SNHLY, FYNNEI. The ends were cut back, 11 bases at V and 2 bases at J, with 15 bases in the middle.

The chain recombines TRBV28 with TRBJ2-3; 8 bases line up with TRBD2. V shed 3 bases and J 6 bases; nucleotides not matched to a gene: 5. Germline V gene sequence: CDR1 MDHEN, CDR2 SYDVKM. This CDR3 region has 14 residues. As DNA, the CDR3 is TGTGCCAGCAGTTTTGCGGGAGGATGGGATACGCAGTATTTT. As protein: CASSFAGGWDTQYF.

The V call is TRBV5-6, the J call TRBJ1-1; D remains ambiguous. The CDR3 loop spans 13 amino acids. V gave up 2 bases and J gave up 3 bases, with 8 bases separating them. Germline values: CDR1 SGHDT, CDR2 YYEEEE. The DNA for the CDR3 is TGTGCCAGCAGCTTTTGGCAATACACTGAAGCTTTCTTT. It translates to CASSFWQYTEAFF. Variable domain in full (rest from reference TRBV5-6 and TRBJ1-1): DAGVTQSPTHLIKTRGQQVTLRCSPKSGHDTVSWYQQALGQGPQFIFQYYEEEERQRGNFPDRFSGHQFPNYSSELNVNALLLGDSALYLCASSFWQYTEAFFGQGTRLTVV.

The rearrangement uses TRBV4-2 and TRBJ1-2; TRBD1 matches at 7 bases. Germline V CDR1 and CDR2: LGHNA, YNFKEQ. With V trimmed by 0 bases and J by 4 bases, 5 bases remained unmatched. CDR3 length: 15 amino acids. As DNA, the CDR3 is TGTGCCAGCAGCCAAGAGATAGGGGACAGCTATGGCTACACCTTC. Protein product: CASSQEIGDSYGYTF.

This sequence joins TRBV5-5 and TRBJ2-5, with 10 bases lining up with TRBD1. V was pared by 5 bases and J by 7 bases, with 8 bases of the junction left unmatched. Germline assignment: CDR1 SGHKS and CDR2 YYEKEE (reference sequence). This CDR3 has 14 residues. CDR3 DNA: TGTGCCAGCAGGCCCCGACAGGGGGCGGCGACCCAGTACTTC. Its translation: CASRPRQGAATQYF.

This sequence joins TRBV7-9 and TRBJ1-5, with D unresolved. Germline lookup yields CDR1 SEHNR and CDR2 FQNEAQ (reference sequence). The CDR3 covers 17 residues. With 0 bases removed from V and 2 bases from J, the gap between germline ends came to 14 bases. In DNA form, the CDR3 reads TGTGCCAGCAGCTTAGCGACGGGGATAGCGGGCAATCAGCCCCAGCATTTT. It codes for CASSLATGIAGNQPQHF. The entire variable domain, with the rest obtained from reference TRBV7-9 and TRBJ1-5, is as follows: DTGVSQNPRHKITKRGQNVTFRCDPISEHNRLYWYRQTLGQGPEFLTYFQNEAQLEKSRLLSDRFSAERPKGSFSTLEIQRTEQGDSAMYLCASSLATGIAGNQPQHFGDGTRLSIL.

This rearrangement joins TRBV5-1 to TRBJ1-4; tentative D call: TRBD1 (5 bases). Germline values: CDR1 SGHRS, CDR2 YFSETQ. V shed 2 bases and J shed 8 bases, with 16 bases lying between them. The CDR3 has 15 amino acids. CDR3 sequence: CASSLNTGRREKLFF. The CDR3 DNA sequence: TGCGCCAGCAGCTTAAACACAGGACGTAGGGAAAAACTGTTTTTT. Full variable domain (remainder filled in from reference TRBV5-1 and TRBJ1-4): KAGVTQTPRYLIKTRGQQVTLSCSPISGHRSVSWYQQTPGQGLQFLFEYFSETQRNKGNFPGRFSGRQFSNSRSEMNVSTLELGDSALYLCASSLNTGRREKLFFGSGTQLSVL.

The chain uses TRBV24-1 and TRBJ2-1; possible D gene TRBD1, 5 bases. V lost 9 bases and J lost 0, with 11 bases in between. Germline V CDR1 and CDR2: KGHDR, SFDVKD. The CDR3 is made up of 14 amino acids. This chain's CDR3 is CATRKDSSYNEQFF. CDR3 bases: TGTGCCACCCGGAAAGACAGCTCCTACAATGAGCAGTTCTTC.

The genes are TRBV5-1 and TRBJ2-7; 9 positions match TRBD1. The CDR3 contains 14 residues. With 7 bases clipped from V and 3 bases from J, the junction kept 8 bases outside the gene matches. Germline loops: CDR1 SGHRS, CDR2 YFSETQ. CDR3 in DNA: TGCGCCAGCCGGGTTGGGACAGGGAACTACGAGCAGTACTTC. Translated, it gives CASRVGTGNYEQYF.

This chain links TRBV6-4 with TRBJ1-5; 8 nucleotides line up with TRBD1. The length of the CDR3 is 14 residues. Germline V gives CDR1 MRHNA, CDR2 SNTAGT. V shed 6 bases and J 4 bases; nucleotides not matched to a gene: 5. CDR3 residues: CASRGTGRNQPQHF. The CDR3 DNA reads as TGTGCCAGCAGAGGGACAGGAAGAAATCAGCCCCAGCATTTT.

The gene calls are TRBV6-6 and TRBJ1-6, with D possibly matching TRBD1 (5 bases). Germline CDR1 reads MNHNY; CDR2 reads SVGAGI (reference sequence). Trimming took off 6 bases at V and 5 bases at J, with 17 bases between the two ends. The CDR3 has 16 amino acids. This CDR3 is CASRQLPDTHNSPLHF. Here the CDR3 DNA reads TGTGCCAGCAGACAACTGCCGGACACTCATAATTCACCCCTCCACTTT.

The chain links TRBV2 to TRBJ2-1, with D possibly matching TRBD2 (6 bases). With 7 bases removed from V and 8 bases from J, the gap between germline ends came to 18 bases. The CDR3 contains 14 residues. Germline CDR1 is SNHLY and CDR2 is FYNNEI. The DNA for the CDR3 is TGTGCCAGCACGCTAGCGTGGTCCTCCCATGAGCAGTTCTTC. It yields the protein CASTLAWSSHEQFF.

The chain has TRBV5-1 and TRBJ2-1, with TRBD2 matching over 11 bases. Looked up from germline, CDR1 is SGHRS and CDR2 is YFSETQ. The V gene end was trimmed by 0 bases and the J gene end by 4 bases; junction bases not matched to a gene: 9. The CDR3 is 18 residues long. The CDR3, as DNA: TGCGCCAGCAGCTTGGAGGTAACTAGCGGGAGTTATTACAATGAGCAGTTCTTC. Its protein product is CASSLEVTSGSYYNEQFF.

The chain uses TRBV2 and TRBJ1-1, with TRBD1 matching 9 bases. Germline lookup yields CDR1 SNHLY and CDR2 FYNNEI. The junction had 9 bases not matched to a gene; V was cut back by 6 bases and J by 1 base. This CDR3 contains 16 residues. The CDR3 DNA reads as TGTGCCAGCAGATCTTGGACAGGGGACGGGAACACTGAAGCTTTCTTT. This encodes CASRSWTGDGNTEAFF.

The rearrangement uses TRBV29-1 and TRBJ2-7; tentatively, D is TRBD1 (5 bases). The CDR3 consists of 11 residues. Trimming pared 6 bases from V and 2 bases from J, leaving 8 bases between. CDR1 SQVTM and CDR2 ANQGSEA come from the germline V gene. The CDR3 nucleotides are TGCAGCGTAGAGACAGCCTACGAGCAGTACTTC. It translates to CSVETAYEQYF.

The V gene is TRBV4-1, the J gene TRBJ2-1; D is unresolved. Germline lookup yields CDR1 MGHRA and CDR2 YSYEKL. Trimming shortened V by 0 bases and J by 2 bases, and 2 bases separated the two germline ends. The CDR3 sequence is 13 residues long. The CDR3 DNA follows: TGCGCCAGCAGCCAAGATACCTACAATGAGCAGTTCTTC. Its translation is CASSQDTYNEQFF.

Concerning this clone: At one end, the junction sequence differs from germline, possibly due to a read error. Other DNA sequences within the sample encode an identical CDR3. The chain is built from TRBV19 and TRBJ2-7; TRBD2 agrees at 11 bases. Germline assignment: CDR1 LNHDA and CDR2 SQIVND (reference sequence). The CDR3 runs to 14 residues. Written as DNA, the CDR3 is TGCGCCAGCTCGACTAGCGGGAACTCCTACGAGCAGTACTTC. Translated, it gives CASSTSGNSYEQYF.

The rearrangement links TRBV15 to TRBJ2-1; no reliable D call. The CDR3 has 12 amino acids. Germline lookup yields CDR1 LNHNV and CDR2 YYDKDF (reference sequence). Trimming removed 5 bases from V and 5 bases from J, with 7 bases in between. The CDR3 reads CATSSENNEQFF. CDR3 coding DNA: TGTGCCACCAGCTCCGAGAACAATGAGCAGTTCTTC.

Worth noting for this clone: The identical CDR3 is also encoded by other nucleotide sequences in the sample. The rearrangement uses TRBV28 and TRBJ1-1, with 8 bases lining up with TRBD1. The CDR3 loop spans 12 amino acids. Germline loops: CDR1 MDHEN, CDR2 SYDVKM. V shed 5 bases, J shed 11 bases, and the junction held 7 bases outside the gene matches. This CDR3 reads CASSLRTGLAFF. In DNA, the CDR3 is TGTGCCAGCAGTCTCCGGACAGGGCTTGCTTTCTTT.

The chain employs TRBV30 and TRBJ2-1, with D perhaps matching TRBD2 (5 bases). CDR3 size: 13 residues. Germline CDR1 GTSNPN, CDR2 SVGIG (reference sequence). Trimming took off 3 bases at V and 7 bases at J, with 13 bases between the two ends. CDR3 loop: CAWSTASGNEQFF. CDR3 DNA sequence: TGTGCCTGGAGCACAGCATCGGGGAATGAGCAGTTCTTC.

There are a few counts of this clone. V is TRBV19 and J is TRBJ1-4; no firm D call. The length of the CDR3 is 15 residues. V lost 3 bases and J 7 bases, leaving 15 bases between the germline ends. The germline gives CDR1 LNHDA, CDR2 SQIVND (reference sequence). CDR3 protein: CASSMSALGFEKLFF. In DNA, the CDR3 is TGTGCCAGTAGTATGAGCGCTTTAGGATTTGAAAAACTGTTTTTT.

The gene calls are TRBV15 and TRBJ2-5; 8 bases agree with TRBD2. The junction had 0 bases not matched to a gene; V was cut back by 1 base and J by 2 bases. Germline values: CDR1 LNHNV, CDR2 YYDKDF (reference sequence). The CDR3 totals 14 residues. The CDR3 DNA reads as TGTGCCACCAGCAGAGCGGGAGGGCAAGAGACCCAGTACTTC. Translated, it gives CATSRAGGQETQYF.